One and the same sample provided the 27 T cell receptor beta chains below, sequenced in a study of shared T cell receptors in the human thymus. The method was immunoSEQ multiplex PCR; TCRdb's version includes in-frame clones alone and lacks a portion of them. The sample carries under 850,000 clones, 70% to 90% recorded once. Separately, the same data were catalogued under a study of human thymus T cells.

What was sequenced was thymocytes. These receptors were taken from a boy in the first two years of life with a congenital heart defect.

The J gene is TRBJ2-6, the V gene TRBV25-1; D unclear. Per the germline V gene, CDR1 is MGHDK and CDR2 is SYGVNS. This CDR3 is 18 amino acids long. The V and J ends lost 2 bases and 0 bases respectively, with 14 bases between them. CDR3 nucleotides: TGTGCCAGCAGTGAAGCAGACTCACAAATCTCTGGGGCCAACGTCCTGACTTTC. This encodes CASSEADSQISGANVLTF.

The chain combines TRBV9 with TRBJ2-1; TRBD2 might be the D (5 bases). Germline CDR1 and CDR2: SGDLS and YYNGEE. CDR3 size: 12 residues. V lost 4 bases and J lost 10, with 12 bases in between. CDR3 bases: TGTGCCAGCAGCCCACGGGAAGGGGAGCAGTTCTTC. The encoded protein is CASSPREGEQFF.

J is TRBJ1-1 and V is TRBV5-1, with D tentatively TRBD1 (6 bases). Trimming removed 7 bases at V and 5 bases at J, with 27 bases between. The CDR3 runs 17 residues. Germline values: CDR1 SGHRS, CDR2 YFSETQ. As DNA, the CDR3 is TGCGCCAGCGGAACCGGGCGACTTGGGAATAGGGGGACTGAAGCTTTCTTT. Its protein is CASGTGRLGNRGTEAFF.

The chain carries TRBV6-5 and TRBJ2-7; 8 nucleotides align to TRBD2. The V and J ends lost 4 bases and 3 bases, in that order; junction bases with no gene match: 8. Germline V CDR1 and CDR2: MNHEY, SVGAGI. There are 15 residues in the CDR3. CDR3 amino acids: CASSWREAPRYEQYF. CDR3 DNA: TGTGCCAGCAGTTGGCGGGAGGCCCCGCGCTACGAGCAGTACTTC.

The CDR3 loop reads CASSLGCHREFSYNEQFF. CDR3 sequence (DNA): TGTGCCAGCAGCTTAGGATGCCACAGGGAATTCTCCTACAATGAGCAGTTCTTC. This sequence joins TRBV7-2 and TRBJ2-1; TRBD1 is a possible D gene (6 bases). Per germline, CDR1 SGHTA and CDR2 FQGNSA. This CDR3 region has 18 residues. Between the trimmed V and J ends, which lost 1 base and 0 bases, there was a span of 16 bases.

The chain links TRBV27 to TRBJ2-7; TRBD2 might be the D (5 bases). The germline V gene has CDR1 MNHEY and CDR2 SMNVEV (reference sequence). V lost 5 bases to trimming and J lost 6 bases, with 14 bases between them. The CDR3 is 13 amino acids. The DNA for the CDR3 is TGTGCCAGCAGTCCGGACGGGATGGTCGAGCAGTACTTC. This gives the protein CASSPDGMVEQYF.

The chain is built from TRBV5-8 and TRBJ2-3, with TRBD2 identical over 9 bases. Germline-derived CDR1 and CDR2 are SGHTS and YDEGEE. The CDR3 covers 16 residues. V lost 0 bases to trimming and J lost 6 bases; unmatched junction nucleotides: 8. The CDR3 nucleotides are TGTGCCAGCAGCTTGGCGCTAGCGGGACCACCGGATACGCAGTATTTT. It codes for CASSLALAGPPDTQYF.

In its sample, this clone was seen a few times. The chain has TRBV18 and TRBJ2-7, with D possibly being TRBD1 (6 bases). There are 13 residues in the CDR3. V lost 3 bases, J lost 5 bases, and 11 bases lay in between. From germline, CDR1 is KGHSH and CDR2 LQKENI. The CDR3 DNA reads TGTGCCAGCTCACCTTCTACAGGGAACGAGCAGTACTTC. It is translated as CASSPSTGNEQYF.

A single count supports this clone. The CDR3: CASSRASGRSTDTQYF. DNA of the CDR3: TGTGCCAGCAGCCGGGCTAGCGGGAGGAGCACAGATACGCAGTATTTT. The rearrangement joins TRBV4-2 to TRBJ2-3; 11 bases align to TRBD2. Trimming took 4 bases from V and 0 from J; bases not matched to a gene: 3. The CDR3 spans 16 residues. CDR1 is LGHNA and CDR2 is YNFKEQ in the germline V gene.

V and J are TRBV29-1 and TRBJ2-7; tentative D call: TRBD1 (6 bases). The CDR3 sequence is 12 residues long. Trimming stripped 7 bases from V and 2 bases from J, with 12 bases between. Per germline, CDR1 SQVTM and CDR2 ANQGSEA. CDR3 coding DNA: TGCAGCGCCGCCCAGGGGACCTACGAGCAGTACTTC. It is translated as CSAAQGTYEQYF.

This clone was recorded once. CDR3 protein: CATSRDSRWGPDTQYF. The CDR3 region has the DNA TGTGCCACCAGCAGAGATAGCAGGTGGGGGCCAGATACGCAGTATTTT. The genes are TRBV15 and TRBJ2-3; TRBD1 is a possible D gene (6 bases). CDR1 is LNHNV and CDR2 is YYDKDF in the germline V gene (reference sequence). The V and J ends lost 0 bases and 4 bases respectively, with 14 bases between them. The length of the CDR3 is 16 residues.

The genes are TRBV5-1 and TRBJ2-3; 9 positions match TRBD2. The CDR3 totals 15 residues. Trimming at V came to 6 bases and at J to 4 bases, leaving 9 bases not matched to a gene. Germline-derived CDR1 and CDR2 are SGHRS and YFSETQ. CDR3 residues: CASTASGTGADTQYF. In DNA, the CDR3 is TGCGCCAGCACGGCTAGCGGGACCGGGGCAGATACGCAGTATTTT.

The V call is TRBV4-1, the J call TRBJ2-5; 12 nucleotides match TRBD2. V lost 0 bases and J lost 4; bases outside the gene matches: 9. Germline-derived CDR1 and CDR2 are MGHRA and YSYEKL. This CDR3 region has 18 residues. CDR3 sequence: CASSQEASGGDLRETQYF. CDR3 DNA: TGCGCCAGCAGCCAAGAAGCTAGCGGGGGGGACTTGAGAGAGACCCAGTACTTC.

The chain combines TRBV11-2 with TRBJ1-1; the match to TRBD1 covers 7 bases. This CDR3 contains 17 residues. Trimming removed 1 base from V and 5 bases from J; junction bases left unmatched: 13. The germline V gene has CDR1 SGHAT and CDR2 FQNNGV. Here the CDR3 DNA reads TGTGCCAGCAGCTTAGCGCGTTGGAGGGGGCGCCGGACTGAAGCTTTCTTT. It codes for CASSLARWRGRRTEAFF.

V and J are TRBV6-6 and TRBJ2-4; a weak D match, TRBD1 (5 bases). The germline V and J ends were trimmed by 2 bases and 7 bases, with 15 bases remaining between them. The germline CDR1 and CDR2 sequences are MNHNY and SVGAGI (reference sequence). The CDR3 has 15 residues. The CDR3 sequence: CASSYKGRVWNIQYF. The CDR3 DNA sequence: TGTGCCAGCAGTTACAAGGGCAGGGTCTGGAACATTCAGTACTTC.

The rearrangement links TRBV2 to TRBJ1-1, with 10 bases lining up with TRBD1. Trimming at V came to 4 bases and at J to 3 bases, leaving 17 bases not matched to a gene. This CDR3 region has 19 residues. Germline-derived CDR1 and CDR2 are SNHLY and FYNNEI. CDR3 residues: CASSGGDRGRWDLDTEAFF. CDR3 nucleotides: TGTGCCAGCAGTGGCGGGGACAGGGGTCGGTGGGATTTGGACACTGAAGCTTTCTTT.

The chain carries TRBV19 and TRBJ1-2, with D tentatively TRBD1 (6 bases). The ends were cut back, 0 bases at V and 1 base at J, with 18 bases in the middle. The CDR3 loop spans 18 amino acids. Looked up from germline, CDR1 is LNHDA and CDR2 is SQIVND (reference sequence). DNA of the CDR3: TGTGCCAGTAGTATAGAAACCCTTGGACAGCTTTATAACTATGGCTACACCTTC. Translation gives CASSIETLGQLYNYGYTF.

In nucleotides, the CDR3 is TGTGCCAGCAGTGGGACAGGGGGGGAGCAGTACTTC. It specifies CASSGTGGEQYF. The V gene is TRBV6-5, the J gene TRBJ2-7; 11 nucleotides match TRBD1. Germline V lookup: CDR1 MNHEY, CDR2 SVGAGI. The CDR3 loop spans 12 amino acids. V was pared by 5 bases and J by 7 bases, with 1 base of the junction left unmatched.

This clone was picked up a small number of times. The chain carries TRBV5-1 and TRBJ2-5; 16 bases agree with TRBD2. The CDR3 loop spans 16 amino acids. Per the germline V gene, CDR1 is SGHRS and CDR2 is YFSETQ. V trimming: 4 bases; J trimming: 5 bases; junction bases outside the gene matches: 5. CDR3 DNA: TGCGCCAGCAGCCCGGGACTAGCGGGAGGGATGGAGACCCAGTACTTC. The encoded protein is CASSPGLAGGMETQYF. The full variable domain, with the rest looked up from reference TRBV5-1 and TRBJ2-5, is KAGVTQTPRYLIKTRGQQVTLSCSPISGHRSVSWYQQTPGQGLQFLFEYFSETQRNKGNFPGRFSGRQFSNSRSEMNVSTLELGDSALYLCASSPGLAGGMETQYFGPGTRLLVL.

A single count supports this clone. V and J are TRBV11-2 and TRBJ2-2; 9 positions match TRBD2. Looked up from germline, CDR1 is SGHAT and CDR2 is FQNNGV. After removal of 6 bases from V and 5 bases from J, the junction contained 7 bases not matched to a gene. The CDR3 sequence is 15 residues long. The CDR3 sequence is CASRRVAGETGELFF. In DNA form, the CDR3 reads TGTGCCAGCAGACGGGTAGCGGGAGAGACCGGGGAGCTGTTTTTT.

As concerns this clone: One junction end does not reproduce the germline sequence, and a read error may be involved. V and J are TRBV28 and TRBJ1-1, with D possibly TRBD1 on 6 matching bases. The CDR3 length is 8 residues. Germline V lookup: CDR1 MDHEN, CDR2 SYDVKM. The CDR3 DNA is TGTGCCAGCAGTCCCCAGGGGTTT. It translates to CASSPQGF. The variable domain in full, completed from reference TRBV28 and TRBJ1-1, reads DVKVTQSSRYLVKRTGEKVFLECVQDMDHENMFWYRQDPGLGLRLIYFSYDVKMKEKGDIPEGYSVSREKKERFSLILESASTNQTSMYLCASSPQGFGQGTRLTVV.

This clone was seen a few times. The chain recombines TRBV30 with TRBJ2-3; 12 bases map to TRBD2. CDR3 length: 15 amino acids. Germline V gene data show CDR1 as GTSNPN and CDR2 as SVGIG (reference sequence). V dropped 2 bases and J dropped 5; count of bases not matched to a gene: 5. The CDR3 here is CAWSRTSGTGDTQYF. The CDR3 nucleotides read TGTGCCTGGAGTAGGACTAGCGGGACGGGAGATACGCAGTATTTT.

The rearrangement links TRBV28 to TRBJ2-3, with TRBD2 identical over 8 bases. V gave up 3 bases and J gave up 6 bases; unmatched junction bases: 5. Germline loops: CDR1 MDHEN, CDR2 SYDVKM. This CDR3 is built from 14 residues. This chain's CDR3 is CASSLIAGRDTQYF. As DNA, the CDR3 is TGTGCCAGCAGTTTGATAGCGGGGCGGGATACGCAGTATTTT.

The V gene is TRBV5-6, the J gene TRBJ2-1, with 8 positions matching TRBD2. J lost 5 bases, V lost 8 bases, and 12 bases had no gene match. CDR1 is SGHDT, CDR2 YYEEEE, per germline. This CDR3 spans 15 amino acids. CDR3: CASRRGASGHNEQFF. DNA of the CDR3: TGTGCCAGTCGACGAGGGGCTAGCGGGCACAATGAGCAGTTCTTC.

This chain links TRBV6-1 with TRBJ2-1; the D is unclear. Per the germline V gene, CDR1 is MNHNS and CDR2 is SASEGT. The length of the CDR3 is 12 residues. Trimming cost V 6 bases and J 8 bases, with 11 bases left between them. In DNA, the CDR3 is TGTGCCAGCAGGCCCCGTGAGGATGAGCAGTTCTTC. Encoded protein: CASRPREDEQFF.

The chain employs TRBV5-4 and TRBJ2-7; tentative D call: TRBD2 (6 bases). CDR3 length: 15 amino acids. CDR1 SGHNT and CDR2 YYREEE come from the germline V gene (reference sequence). Trimming pared 4 bases from V and 0 bases from J, leaving 14 bases between. The CDR3 nucleotides are TGTGCCAGCAGCCCCAAGGTTAGCGGCTCCTACGAGCAGTACTTC. Its protein product is CASSPKVSGSYEQYF.

The rearrangement joins TRBV14 to TRBJ1-1; possibly TRBD1 for D (6 bases). Trimming pared 1 base from V and 5 bases from J, leaving 20 bases between. Germline CDR1 SGHDN, CDR2 FVKESK. The CDR3 covers 17 residues. The CDR3 protein is CASSQGSGDRRGTEAFF. The CDR3 region has the DNA TGTGCCAGCAGCCAAGGGTCAGGGGATCGCCGGGGAACTGAAGCTTTCTTT.